This T cell receptor (beta chain) was recovered during a study of blood T cell repertoires in COVID-19. Overall study: PBMCs, B-cell-depleted T cells, or T cells provided the cDNA or gDNA that made up the material.

Libraries were prepared by immunoSEQ multiplex PCR; TCRdb keeps only in-frame clonotypes and omits some of them. Seen here are about 370,000 clones, approximately 88% observed once, and the top ten hold around 2.8%. This TCR derives from a woman aged 30 to 39 with COVID-19, enrolled during active disease. The sample taken for sequencing was peripheral blood.

This chain's CDR3 is CASSLPGYNSPLHF. Written as DNA, the CDR3 is TGTGCCAGCAGTTTACCAGGGTATAATTCACCCCTCCACTTT. The chain carries TRBV27 and TRBJ1-6; perhaps TRBD1 as D (5 bases). Trimming removed 2 bases at V and 4 bases at J, with 6 bases between. The CDR3 is 14 amino acids. In germline, CDR1 is MNHEY, CDR2 SMNVEV (reference sequence).